This TCR beta chain emerged from a study of vaccination effects on CD4 cells after COVID-19. With respect to this clone: Its specificity is not known.

Method: immunoSEQ multiplex PCR; TCRdb's copy keeps in-frame clones and lacks some. The top ten hold around 2.1% of the sample, which has tens of thousands of clones, roughly 80% seen once. Culture lasted under 13 days before CD4+ T cell isolation. V was shortened by 2 bases and J by 2 bases, with 10 bases between the two germline ends. This CDR3 is built from 15 residues. Per the germline V gene, CDR1 is MGHDK and CDR2 is SYGVNS. The rearrangement uses TRBV25-1 and TRBJ1-3; TRBD1 is a possible D gene (6 bases). The TCR comes from a human donor who received a COVID-19 vaccine. Sequencing used CD4+ T cells from PBMCs cultured without peptide, obtained before COVID-19 vaccination. CDR3 in amino acids: CASSEPGQTGNTIYF. For the CDR3, the DNA is TGTGCCAGCAGTGAACCTGGACAGACTGGAAACACCATATATTTT.